This section outlines one TCR beta chain sequence together with its context. Its matching antigen is unknown. The sample comes from a study of shared clonotypes between healthy human individuals. Study outcomes and limitations: The small donor group covered limited genetic and exposure diversity. Naive CD4 clonotype sharing across several donors was around 5%.

All donors qualified as healthy HIV-negative adults and had experienced no recent acute infections or vaccinations. V lost 1 base and J 2 bases, leaving 12 bases between the germline ends. Germline loops: CDR1 SEHNR, CDR2 FQNEAQ (reference sequence). This CDR3 has 15 residues. Genomic DNA per cell subset filled all wells of several immunoSEQ plates. Generated by immunoSEQ multiplex PCR, the TCRdb table keeps only in-frame clones and is missing some. This sample has some 1,600,000 clones, with approximately 98% found just once. Sequencing input: naive CD4+ T cells sorted from blood. Indicated subset: CD45RA+ positively selected. The chain joins TRBV7-9 to TRBJ2-7, with no clear D. The sequence was obtained from a man under 40 in good health. Written as DNA, the CDR3 is TGTGCCAGCAGCTTAGAGTTGGGCTACCCCTACGAGCAGTACTTC. This codes for CASSLELGYPYEQYF.